This T cell receptor (beta chain) stems from a study of T cell changes during pregnancy in multiple sclerosis. Germline assignment: CDR1 MNHNS and CDR2 SASEGT. This CDR3 region has 19 residues. V lost 2 bases and J lost 0, with 21 bases in between. Clones were read by immunoSEQ multiplex PCR, and TCRdb kept only the in-frame ones, dropping some. The sample carries 30,000 to 50,000 clones, around 93% recorded once. The sequence was collected from a female donor with multiple sclerosis, enrolled in a pregnancy study. The material was CD4+ T cells from peripheral blood mononuclear cells, obtained after pregnancy. The chain is built from TRBV6-1 and TRBJ2-3; D might be TRBD1 (5 bases). CDR3 sequence: CASSENQVDSTSSTDTQYF. The CDR3, as DNA: TGTGCCAGCAGTGAAAACCAGGTTGACAGCACTTCTAGCACAGATACGCAGTATTTT.